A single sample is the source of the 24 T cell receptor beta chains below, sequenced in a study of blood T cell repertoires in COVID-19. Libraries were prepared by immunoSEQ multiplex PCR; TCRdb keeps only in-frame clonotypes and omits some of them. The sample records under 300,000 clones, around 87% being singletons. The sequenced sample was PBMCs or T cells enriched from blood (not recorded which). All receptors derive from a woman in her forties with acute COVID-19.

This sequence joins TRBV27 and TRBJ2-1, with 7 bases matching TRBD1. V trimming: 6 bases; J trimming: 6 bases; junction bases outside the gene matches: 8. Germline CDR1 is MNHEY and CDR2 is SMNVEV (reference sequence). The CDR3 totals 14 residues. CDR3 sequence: CASRRQGLSNEQFF. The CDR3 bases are TGTGCCAGCAGGCGACAGGGTCTCTCCAATGAGCAGTTCTTC.

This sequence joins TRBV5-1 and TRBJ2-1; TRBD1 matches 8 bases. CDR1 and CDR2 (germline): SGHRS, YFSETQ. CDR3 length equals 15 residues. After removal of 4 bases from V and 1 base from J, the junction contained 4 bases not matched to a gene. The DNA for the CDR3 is TGCGCCAGCAGCGAGACAGGGGCGTCCTACAATGAGCAGTTCTTC. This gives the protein CASSETGASYNEQFF.

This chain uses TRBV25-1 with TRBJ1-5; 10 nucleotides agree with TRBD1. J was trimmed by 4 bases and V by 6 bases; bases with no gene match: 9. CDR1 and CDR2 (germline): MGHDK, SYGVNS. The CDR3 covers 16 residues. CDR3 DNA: TGTGCCAGCAGCCCGGGACAGGGGCCTTCAAATCAGCCCCAGCATTTT. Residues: CASSPGQGPSNQPQHF.

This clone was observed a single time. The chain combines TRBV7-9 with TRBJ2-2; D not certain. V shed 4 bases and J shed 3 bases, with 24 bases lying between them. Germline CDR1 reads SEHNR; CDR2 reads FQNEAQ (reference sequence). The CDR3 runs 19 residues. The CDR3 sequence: CASSSKIGSWAPDTGELFF. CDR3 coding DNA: TGTGCCAGCAGCTCTAAAATTGGCAGTTGGGCCCCGGACACCGGGGAGCTGTTTTTT.

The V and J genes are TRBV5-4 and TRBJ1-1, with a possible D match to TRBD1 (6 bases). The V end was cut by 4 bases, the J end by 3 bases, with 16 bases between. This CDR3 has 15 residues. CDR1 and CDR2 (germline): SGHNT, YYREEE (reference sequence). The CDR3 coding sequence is TGTGCCAGCAGCACTGCCCGCAGGGGCGACACTGAAGCTTTCTTT. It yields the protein CASSTARRGDTEAFF.

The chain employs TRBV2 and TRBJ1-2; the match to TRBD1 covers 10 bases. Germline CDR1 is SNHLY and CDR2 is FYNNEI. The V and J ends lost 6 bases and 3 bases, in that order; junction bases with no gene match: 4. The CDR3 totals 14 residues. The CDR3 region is CASSGDRGDYGYTF. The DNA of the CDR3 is TGTGCCAGCAGCGGGGACAGGGGCGACTATGGCTACACCTTC.

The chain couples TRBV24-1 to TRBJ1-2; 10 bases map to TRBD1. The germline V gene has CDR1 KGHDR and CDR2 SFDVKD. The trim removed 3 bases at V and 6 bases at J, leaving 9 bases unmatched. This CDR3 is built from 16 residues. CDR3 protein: CATSDARDRGGDGYTF. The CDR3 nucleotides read TGTGCCACCAGTGATGCGAGGGACAGGGGAGGGGATGGCTACACCTTC.

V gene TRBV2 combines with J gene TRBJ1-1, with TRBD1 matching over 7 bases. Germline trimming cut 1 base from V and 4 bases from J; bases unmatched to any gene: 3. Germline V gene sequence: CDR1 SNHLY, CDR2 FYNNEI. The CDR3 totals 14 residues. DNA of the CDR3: TGTGCCAGCAGTGAAGTTGCAGGGGGCACTGAAGCTTTCTTT. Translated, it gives CASSEVAGGTEAFF.

This CDR3 is CASSRPGGSGNTIYF. In DNA form, the CDR3 reads TGTGCCAGTAGCCGCCCGGGGGGCTCTGGAAACACCATATATTTT. The genes are TRBV19 and TRBJ1-3, with D possibly matching TRBD1 (5 bases). The germline V and J ends were trimmed by 6 bases and 0 bases, with 12 bases remaining between them. The CDR3 extends over 15 amino acids. The germline CDR1 and CDR2 sequences are LNHDA and SQIVND (reference sequence).

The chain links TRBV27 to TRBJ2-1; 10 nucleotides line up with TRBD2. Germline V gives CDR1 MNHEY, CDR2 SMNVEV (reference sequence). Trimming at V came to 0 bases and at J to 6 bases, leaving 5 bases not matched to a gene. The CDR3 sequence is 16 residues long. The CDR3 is CASSLSFLAGVNEQFF. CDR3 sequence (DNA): TGTGCCAGCAGTTTATCGTTCCTAGCGGGAGTCAATGAGCAGTTCTTC.

This CDR3 reads CASKDRETSPLHF. In DNA, the CDR3 is TGTGCCAGCAAGGACAGGGAAACATCACCCCTCCACTTT. The chain recombines TRBV27 with TRBJ1-6; 8 positions match TRBD1. The CDR3 loop spans 13 amino acids. From germline, CDR1 is MNHEY and CDR2 SMNVEV (reference sequence). V dropped 7 bases and J dropped 10; count of bases not matched to a gene: 6.

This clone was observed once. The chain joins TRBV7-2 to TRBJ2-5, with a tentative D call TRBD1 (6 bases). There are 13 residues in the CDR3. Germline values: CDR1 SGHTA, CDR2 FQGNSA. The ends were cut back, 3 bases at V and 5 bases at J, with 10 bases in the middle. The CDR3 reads CASSFQGSETQYF. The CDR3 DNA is TGTGCCAGCAGCTTCCAGGGGTCGGAGACCCAGTACTTC.

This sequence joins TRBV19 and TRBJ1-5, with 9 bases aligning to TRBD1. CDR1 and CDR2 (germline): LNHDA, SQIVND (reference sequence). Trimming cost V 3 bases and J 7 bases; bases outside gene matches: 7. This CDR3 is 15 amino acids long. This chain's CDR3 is CASSMVQGARQPQHF. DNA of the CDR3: TGTGCCAGTAGTATGGTACAGGGGGCCCGGCAGCCCCAGCATTTT. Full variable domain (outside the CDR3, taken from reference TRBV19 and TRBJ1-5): DGGITQSPKYLFRKEGQNVTLSCEQNLNHDAMYWYRQDPGQGLRLIYYSQIVNDFQKGDIAEGYSVSREKKESFPLTVTSAQKNPTAFYLCASSMVQGARQPQHFGDGTRLSIL.

The CDR3 region has the DNA TGTGCCATCAGTGACGGGACAGGCTATGGCTACACCTTC. It is translated as CAISDGTGYGYTF. J is TRBJ1-2 and V is TRBV10-3, with 8 bases lining up with TRBD1. The germline V gene has CDR1 ENHRY and CDR2 SYGVKD. J was trimmed by 4 bases and V by 3 bases; bases with no gene match: 1. The CDR3 is 13 amino acids.

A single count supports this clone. CDR3: CAWSADLAGITGELFF. CDR3 DNA: TGTGCCTGGAGTGCCGACCTAGCGGGAATCACCGGGGAGCTGTTTTTT. The chain is built from TRBV30 and TRBJ2-2; 9 bases match TRBD2. CDR1 and CDR2 (germline): GTSNPN, SVGIG (reference sequence). This CDR3 region has 16 residues. V was pared by 1 base and J by 4 bases, with 7 bases of the junction left unmatched.

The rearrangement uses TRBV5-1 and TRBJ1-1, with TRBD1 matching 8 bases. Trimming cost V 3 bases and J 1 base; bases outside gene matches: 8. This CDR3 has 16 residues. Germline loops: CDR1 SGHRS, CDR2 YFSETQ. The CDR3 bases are TGCGCCAGCAGCTATATCTCCGGGACAGGGAACACTGAAGCTTTCTTT. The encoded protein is CASSYISGTGNTEAFF.

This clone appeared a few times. CDR3 nucleotide sequence: TGTGCCAGCAGCTTAGATCCCGGCAGGTTCCTTGGAAACACCATATATTTT. It is translated as CASSLDPGRFLGNTIYF. This chain joins TRBV7-9 and TRBJ1-3, with D unclear. CDR1 and CDR2 (germline): SEHNR, FQNEAQ (reference sequence). The V end was cut by 1 base, the J end by 3 bases, with 16 bases between. The CDR3 has 17 amino acids.

The CDR3 loop is CASSKLRRDTQYF. In DNA form, the CDR3 reads TGTGCCAGCAGCAAACTTAGGAGAGATACGCAGTATTTT. The chain carries TRBV6-2 or TRBV6-3 and TRBJ2-3; D gene uncertain. This CDR3 has 13 residues. CDR1 is MNHEY and CDR2 is SVGEGT in the germline V gene. V lost 6 bases and J lost 5, with 12 bases in between.

In DNA form, the CDR3 reads TGTGCCAGCATTGGAGTCCCAGATACGCAGTATTTT. It codes for CASIGVPDTQYF. The rearrangement joins TRBV2 to TRBJ2-3, with D unresolved. This CDR3 spans 12 amino acids. Trimming cost V 7 bases and J 4 bases, with 9 bases left between them. Germline V CDR1 and CDR2: SNHLY, FYNNEI.

This CDR3 is CASSFTRSSYEQYF. The CDR3 nucleotides are TGTGCCAGCAGTTTTACGAGGAGCTCCTACGAGCAGTACTTC. The J gene is TRBJ2-7, the V gene TRBV2, with D unresolved. The CDR3 covers 14 residues. Germline lookup yields CDR1 SNHLY and CDR2 FYNNEI. Trimming left V 5 bases short and J 0 bases short, with 11 bases between. Using reference TRBV2 and TRBJ2-7 for the parts outside the CDR3, the full variable domain is EPEVTQTPSHQVTQMGQEVILRCVPISNHLYFYWYRQILGQKVEFLVSFYNNEISEKSEIFDDQFSVERPDGSNFTLKIRSTKLEDSAMYFCASSFTRSSYEQYFGPGTRLTVT.

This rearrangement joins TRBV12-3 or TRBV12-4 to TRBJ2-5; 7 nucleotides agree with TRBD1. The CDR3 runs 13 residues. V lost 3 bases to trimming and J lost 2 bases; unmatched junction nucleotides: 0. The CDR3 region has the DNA TGTGCCAGCAGTTTGGGACAGCAAGAGACCCAGTACTTC. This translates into CASSLGQQETQYF.

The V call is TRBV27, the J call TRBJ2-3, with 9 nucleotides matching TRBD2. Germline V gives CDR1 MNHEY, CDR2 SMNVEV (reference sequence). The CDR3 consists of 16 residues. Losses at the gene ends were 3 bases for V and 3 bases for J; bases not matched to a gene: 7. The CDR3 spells CASSFGSTSGTDTQYF. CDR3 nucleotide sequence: TGTGCCAGCAGTTTCGGATCCACTAGCGGGACAGATACGCAGTATTTT.

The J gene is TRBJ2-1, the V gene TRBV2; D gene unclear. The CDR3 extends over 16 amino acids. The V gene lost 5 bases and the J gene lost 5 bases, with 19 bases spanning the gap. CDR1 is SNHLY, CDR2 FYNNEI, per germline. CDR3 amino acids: CASSMVMSSRHNEQFF. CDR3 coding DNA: TGTGCCAGCAGTATGGTTATGTCTAGTCGCCACAATGAGCAGTTCTTC.

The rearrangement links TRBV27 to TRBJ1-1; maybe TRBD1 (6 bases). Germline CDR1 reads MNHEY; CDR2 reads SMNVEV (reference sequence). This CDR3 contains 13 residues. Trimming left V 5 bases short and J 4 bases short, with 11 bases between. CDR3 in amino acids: CASSEQGPTEAFF. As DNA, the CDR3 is TGTGCCAGCAGTGAACAGGGACCCACTGAAGCTTTCTTT.